The rows below give T cell receptor beta chains drawn from one sample of a study of blood T cell repertoires in COVID-19. The table came from immunoSEQ multiplex PCR; TCRdb's copy has only in-frame clones and leaves some out. The table has about 230,000 clones, approximately 81% seen once. Material for sequencing was peripheral blood. Receptors originate from a woman older than 75 with acute or convalescent COVID-19. Each CDR3 is given with its conserved first and last residue. Each record gives: J gene, V gene, D gene, clone size, CDR3 DNA, CDR3 protein. D genes are given only for firm matches. Clone size is not always given. Where it is, it says once, few, many or a class for expanded clones.

TRBJ1-1	TRBV5-4	TRBD1	.	TGTGCCAGCAGCTTGGGAATCGCCCAGGGGGCTGGATGGAACACTGAAGCTTTCTTT	CASSLGIAQGAGWNTEAFF
TRBJ2-7	TRBV12-3/TRBV12-4	TRBD1	few	TGTGCCAGCAGGGGACAGGCCTACGAGCAGTACTTC	CASRGQAYEQYF
TRBJ2-3	TRBV19	TRBD2	.	TGTGCCAGTAGCCCCTCCGGACGGAGCGGGAGATTTGATACGCAGTATTTT	CASSPSGRSGRFDTQYF
TRBJ1-2	TRBV29-1	TRBD1	few	TGCAGCGCCCCCCGGGGACAGGGGGAAACTCTGGGCTATGGCTACACCTTC	CSAPRGQGETLGYGYTF
TRBJ2-3	TRBV20-1	TRBD1	.	TGCAGTGCTAGAGGGACAGGGGTCAAGTATTTT	CSARGTGVKYF
TRBJ2-5	TRBV10-3	.	.	TGTGCCATCAGTGAGTCGGGGACTCCTACTCAAGAGACCCAGTACTTC	CAISESGTPTQETQYF
TRBJ1-6	TRBV30	TRBD1	.	TGTGCCTGGAGTGTACTCGGGACAGAAAATTCACCCCTCCACTTT	CAWSVLGTENSPLHF
TRBJ2-1	TRBV4-1	TRBD2	.	TGCGCCAGCAGCCAAGATGGGGCTTTTCTAGCGGGAGGTAGGAGCTCCTACAATGAGCAGTTCTTC	CASSQDGAFLAGGRSSYNEQFF
TRBJ1-5	TRBV3-1/TRBV3-2	.	.	TGTGCCAGCAGCCAATGGGGTCAAGGGGTGGATCAGCCCCAGCATTTT	CASSQWGQGVDQPQHF
TRBJ2-5	TRBV2	.	.	TGTGCCAGCAATCAACGTGGGAGCCAAGAGACCCAGTACTTC	CASNQRGSQETQYF
TRBJ2-7	TRBV6-1	.	few	TGTGCCAGCAGTGAGAGCAGGAGGGACGGCGAGCAGTACTTC	CASSESRRDGEQYF
TRBJ2-5	TRBV5-4	.	few	TGTGCCAGCAGTGTTGGAGTTTTGGAGACCCAGTACTTC	CASSVGVLETQYF
TRBJ1-1	TRBV29-1	.	.	TGCAGCGTTGAGGGCAGGGGATTTGAAGCTTTCTTT	CSVEGRGFEAFF
TRBJ2-1	TRBV28	TRBD1	.	TGTGCCAGCAGTCCCCTAGGACAGGGGTTCTACAATGAGCAGTTCTTC	CASSPLGQGFYNEQFF
TRBJ1-2	TRBV5-4	TRBD1	once	TGTGCCAGCAGCCGGGACAGGACCTATGGCTACACCTTC	CASSRDRTYGYTF
TRBJ2-1	TRBV5-1	TRBD2	.	TGCGCCAGCAGCTTGGAGGGACTAGCGGGGGGCCTGGGCTACAATGAGCAGTTCTTC	CASSLEGLAGGLGYNEQFF
TRBJ2-5	TRBV24-1	TRBD1	few	TGTGCCACCAGTGATTTGGGGACAGCGACGAAAGAGACCCAGTACTTC	CATSDLGTATKETQYF
TRBJ1-1	TRBV5-4	TRBD1	.	TGTGCCAGCGGCAAGGGGGCGGTCACTGAAGCTTTCTTT	CASGKGAVTEAFF
TRBJ2-7	TRBV30	TRBD2	.	TGTGCCTGGAGTGTAGCCGGGACTAGCGGGAGTAACGAGCAGTACTTC	CAWSVAGTSGSNEQYF
TRBJ1-4	TRBV5-1	TRBD1	.	TGCGCCAGCAGCTTGGACAGGGGTGGTGAAAAACTGTTTTTT	CASSLDRGGEKLFF
TRBJ2-7	TRBV5-4	TRBD2	.	TGTGCCAGCAGCTTACTGGGCGGGGGAACCTCCTACGAGCAGTACTTC	CASSLLGGGTSYEQYF
TRBJ2-7	TRBV27	.	.	TGTGCCAGCAGCCAGTGGGGAGCGGAGTACGAGCAGTACTTC	CASSQWGAEYEQYF
TRBJ2-2	TRBV7-7	.	.	TGTGCCAGCAGCTTAAAACAGGGTGGGACCGGGGAGCTGTTTTTT	CASSLKQGGTGELFF
TRBJ2-2	TRBV30	.	.	TGTGCCTGGAGGCCCGGGACAAGAAACACCGGGGAGCTGTTTTTT	CAWRPGTRNTGELFF